These 14 T cell receptor beta chains originate from one sample sequenced in a study of blood T cell repertoires in COVID-19. TCRdb's table, derived via immunoSEQ multiplex PCR, lists solely in-frame clones and lacks some. This sample has roughly 170,000 clones, with 80% to 90% found just once. The source material was peripheral blood. Receptors were obtained from a man aged 70-80 years with active or convalescent COVID-19.

This sequence joins TRBV7-8 and TRBJ1-2; 7 bases are shared with TRBD1. Germline V gene lookup returns CDR1 SGHVS and CDR2 FQNEAQ. J lost 5 bases, V lost 1 base, and 7 bases had no gene match. The CDR3 has 15 residues. This CDR3 reads CASSLDGGGWYGYTF. The CDR3 DNA follows: TGTGCCAGCAGCTTAGATGGAGGGGGCTGGTATGGCTACACCTTC.

CDR3 protein: CAWSVQGGGGNQPQHF. For the CDR3, the DNA is TGTGCCTGGAGTGTACAGGGGGGTGGTGGCAATCAGCCCCAGCATTTT. This chain links TRBV30 with TRBJ1-5; 8 bases fit TRBD1. Germline V gene lookup returns CDR1 GTSNPN and CDR2 SVGIG (reference sequence). V was pared by 0 bases and J by 2 bases, with 6 bases of the junction left unmatched. CDR3 length equals 16 residues.

This clone was seen only a few times. The genes are TRBV14 and TRBJ1-5; tentatively, D is TRBD1 (5 bases). The CDR3 consists of 15 residues. CDR1 and CDR2 from the germline V gene are SGHDN and FVKESK. Trimming took off 1 base at V and 4 bases at J, with 11 bases between the two ends. The CDR3 reads CASSQGGDWNQPQHF. The CDR3 DNA reads TGTGCCAGCAGCCAAGGGGGGGACTGGAATCAGCCCCAGCATTTT.

The DNA of the CDR3 is TGTGCCAGCAGCTTAGAGGTGAGGAGGGCTGAGTTCTTC. The encoded protein is CASSLEVRRAEFF. The rearrangement links TRBV7-2 to TRBJ2-1; TRBD2 is a possible D gene (6 bases). Germline-derived CDR1 and CDR2 are SGHTA and FQGNSA. The CDR3 extends over 13 amino acids. Trimming pared 1 base from V and 14 bases from J, leaving 15 bases between.

This chain connects TRBV7-9 to TRBJ1-1; D gene uncertain. The V gene's germline CDR1 is SEHNR and CDR2 FQNEAQ (reference sequence). The V end lost 4 bases, the J end lost 1 base, and 16 bases lay between the germline ends. The CDR3 extends over 16 amino acids. DNA for the CDR3: TGTGCCAGCAGCTCTATAATAATGGCGGGGAACACTGAAGCTTTCTTT. It yields the protein CASSSIIMAGNTEAFF.

This chain joins TRBV6-2 or TRBV6-3 and TRBJ2-5; a possible D gene is TRBD1 (6 bases). This CDR3 spans 15 amino acids. Trimming removed 5 bases at V and 5 bases at J, with 18 bases between. CDR1 is MNHEY and CDR2 is SVGEGT in the germline V gene. CDR3 protein: CASSPRTVNPETQYF. DNA of the CDR3: TGTGCCAGCAGTCCAAGGACAGTTAATCCGGAGACCCAGTACTTC.

This rearrangement joins TRBV5-1 to TRBJ1-2; no firm D call. Looked up from germline, CDR1 is SGHRS and CDR2 is YFSETQ. The V end was cut by 2 bases, the J end by 3 bases, with 14 bases between. CDR3 size: 15 residues. This CDR3 is CASSFRESRDYGYTF. As DNA, the CDR3 is TGCGCCAGCAGCTTTCGGGAGAGTCGAGACTATGGCTACACCTTC.

The chain joins TRBV19 to TRBJ1-5, with D hard to call. Trimming shortened V by 11 bases and J by 4 bases, and 15 bases separated the two germline ends. Germline CDR1 and CDR2: LNHDA and SQIVND (reference sequence). The CDR3 extends over 13 amino acids. CDR3 in DNA: TGTGCCGGATCCGACACGATGAATCAGCCCCAGCATTTT. It specifies CAGSDTMNQPQHF.

The rearrangement uses TRBV5-4 and TRBJ2-5, with 8 bases identical to TRBD2. After removal of 2 bases from V and 1 base from J, the junction contained 7 bases not matched to a gene. The length of the CDR3 is 16 residues. CDR1 and CDR2 from the germline V gene are SGHNT and YYREEE (reference sequence). CDR3 bases: TGTGCCAGCAGCTTTAGCGGGGTGGGACCCCAAGAGACCCAGTACTTC. It is translated as CASSFSGVGPQETQYF.

The CDR3 loop is CASNNPSRDFTQYF. The CDR3 DNA sequence: TGTGCCAGCAACAATCCATCCCGGGACTTTACGCAGTATTTT. This sequence joins TRBV7-2 and TRBJ2-3; D possibly corresponds to TRBD2 (6 bases). The CDR3 extends over 14 amino acids. V shed 7 bases and J shed 8 bases, with 19 bases lying between them. CDR1 is SGHTA, CDR2 FQGNSA, per germline.

This clone is a singleton in its sample. The chain has TRBV6-5 and TRBJ2-7, with D perhaps TRBD1 (5 bases). Trimming stripped 8 bases from V and 1 base from J, with 15 bases between. The germline V gene encodes CDR1 MNHEY and CDR2 SVGAGI. CDR3 length: 14 amino acids. The CDR3 DNA reads as TGTGCCAGCCGAAGAGAAACAGGTTCCTACGAGCAGTACTTC. This sequence encodes CASRRETGSYEQYF.

The genes are TRBV28 and TRBJ2-3, with 7 bases matching TRBD2. J gave up 4 bases and V 8 bases, and 0 bases lay outside the gene matches. This CDR3 comprises 11 residues. Germline V gene lookup returns CDR1 MDHEN and CDR2 SYDVKM. The CDR3 region is CASRGADTQYF. CDR3 nucleotides: TGTGCCAGCCGGGGGGCAGATACGCAGTATTTT.

The chain combines TRBV6-6 with TRBJ1-4; D ambiguous. Germline CDR1 is MNHNY and CDR2 is SVGAGI (reference sequence). CDR3 size: 15 residues. The V end was cut by 6 bases, the J end by 5 bases, with 16 bases between. CDR3 sequence (DNA): TGTGCCAGCAGAAGTCCCGGATTGCGGAATGAAAAACTGTTTTTT. This codes for CASRSPGLRNEKLFF.

J is TRBJ2-7 and V is TRBV10-3, with a tentative D call TRBD2 (6 bases). The CDR3 length is 13 residues. V was shortened by 4 bases and J by 0 bases, with 7 bases between the two germline ends. Germline-derived CDR1 and CDR2 are ENHRY and SYGVKD. The CDR3 here is CAISVAVSYEQYF. The CDR3 DNA follows: TGTGCCATCAGTGTAGCGGTCTCCTACGAGCAGTACTTC.